Below, 8 T cell receptor beta chains from the same sample are listed, as sequenced in a study of cytomegalovirus exposure and HLA in healthy donors. The repertoire was sequenced with immunoSEQ multiplex PCR; TCRdb's copy has only in-frame clones and lacks some. Among over 200,000 clones listed, over 80% were seen once. Sample: PBMCs. The receptors stem from a woman in her late teens or twenties in good health and CMV-seronegative.

The chain couples TRBV6-1 to TRBJ2-1; 9 bases fit TRBD1. CDR3 length: 15 residues. CDR1 is MNHNS, CDR2 SASEGT, per germline. The junction had 11 bases not matched to a gene; V was cut back by 6 bases and J by 8 bases. The CDR3 DNA follows: TGTGCCAGCAGCGGTCCGGACAGGGGATCGCATGAGCAGTTCTTC. Its protein is CASSGPDRGSHEQFF.

DNA of the CDR3: TGTGCCAGCTCACCAAGTACAGGAACCAATGAGCAGTTCTTC. Translated, it gives CASSPSTGTNEQFF. V usage is TRBV18 and J usage is TRBJ2-1; D is possibly TRBD1 (5 bases). Trimming took off 2 bases at V and 6 bases at J, with 11 bases between the two ends. Germline loops: CDR1 KGHSH, CDR2 LQKENI. This CDR3 has 14 residues.

The V gene is TRBV30, the J gene TRBJ2-2; the match to TRBD1 covers 7 bases. Germline V gene data show CDR1 as GTSNPN and CDR2 as SVGIG (reference sequence). J gave up 3 bases and V 4 bases, and 5 bases lay outside the gene matches. The CDR3 is 14 residues long. This CDR3 reads CAWTRGTDTGELFF. In nucleotides, the CDR3 is TGTGCCTGGACCAGGGGGACGGACACCGGGGAGCTGTTTTTT.

V gene TRBV5-1 combines with J gene TRBJ1-5, with a possible D match to TRBD1 (5 bases). The V and J ends lost 1 base and 2 bases respectively, with 7 bases between them. CDR3 length equals 14 residues. Germline assignment: CDR1 SGHRS and CDR2 YFSETQ. DNA of the CDR3: TGCGCCAGCAGCTTGAGGGGAGGCAATCAGCCCCAGCATTTT. Protein sequence: CASSLRGGNQPQHF.

The J gene is TRBJ1-1, the V gene TRBV5-1; TRBD1 matches 8 bases. Per germline, CDR1 SGHRS and CDR2 YFSETQ. This CDR3 is 15 amino acids long. The V gene end was trimmed by 4 bases and the J gene end by 5 bases; junction bases not matched to a gene: 10. The CDR3 nucleotides are TGCGCCAGCAGCCCTAACAGGGGGGAAGGGACTGAAGCTTTCTTT. Residues: CASSPNRGEGTEAFF.

This chain connects TRBV27 to TRBJ1-2; the match to TRBD1 covers 10 bases. The CDR3 has 15 amino acids. With 5 bases clipped from V and 0 bases from J, the junction kept 3 bases outside the gene matches. Germline V gene sequence: CDR1 MNHEY, CDR2 SMNVEV (reference sequence). The CDR3 reads CASSVGQGANYGYTF. The DNA of the CDR3 is TGTGCCAGCAGTGTTGGACAGGGGGCTAACTATGGCTACACCTTC.

This clone was seen only once. J is TRBJ1-4 and V is TRBV2; 8 nucleotides line up with TRBD1. Trimming took 6 bases from V and 7 from J; bases not matched to a gene: 7. The CDR3 is 14 residues long. Germline V lookup: CDR1 SNHLY, CDR2 FYNNEI. The CDR3 reads CASRRQGIGEKLFF. For the CDR3, the DNA is TGTGCCAGCAGGCGACAGGGGATCGGTGAAAAACTGTTTTTT. The complete variable domain, with remaining parts taken from reference TRBV2 and TRBJ1-4, reads EPEVTQTPSHQVTQMGQEVILRCVPISNHLYFYWYRQILGQKVEFLVSFYNNEISEKSEIFDDQFSVERPDGSNFTLKIRSTKLEDSAMYFCASRRQGIGEKLFFGSGTQLSVL.

The chain uses TRBV29-1 and TRBJ2-3, with 9 bases aligning to TRBD2. V gave up 4 bases and J gave up 6 bases; unmatched junction bases: 2. From germline, CDR1 is SQVTM and CDR2 ANQGSEA. This CDR3 spans 12 amino acids. CDR3 loop: CSVGLAGDTQYF. The DNA of the CDR3 is TGCAGCGTTGGGCTAGCGGGGGATACGCAGTATTTT.